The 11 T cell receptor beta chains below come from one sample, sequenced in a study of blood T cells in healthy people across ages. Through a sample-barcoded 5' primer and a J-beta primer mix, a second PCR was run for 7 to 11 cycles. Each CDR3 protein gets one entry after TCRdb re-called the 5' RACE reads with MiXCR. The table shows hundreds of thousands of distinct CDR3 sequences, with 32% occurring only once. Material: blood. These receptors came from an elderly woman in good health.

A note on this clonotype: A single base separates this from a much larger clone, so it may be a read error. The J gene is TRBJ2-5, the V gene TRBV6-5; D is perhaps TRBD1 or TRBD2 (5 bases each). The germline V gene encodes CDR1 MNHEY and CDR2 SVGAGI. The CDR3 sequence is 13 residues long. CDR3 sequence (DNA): TGTGCCAGCGCGAGGGGCGGCGAAGAGACCCGGTACTTC. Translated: CASARGGEETRYF.

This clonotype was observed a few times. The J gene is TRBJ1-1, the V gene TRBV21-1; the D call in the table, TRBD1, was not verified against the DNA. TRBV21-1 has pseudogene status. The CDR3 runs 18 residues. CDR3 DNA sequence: TGTGCCAGCAGCAAAGGGGCGGACAGGGGAAGAGAAAACACTGAAGCTTTCTTT. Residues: CASSKGADRGRENTEAFF.

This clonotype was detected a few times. CDR3 residues: CSARGSLNQPQHF. CDR3 nucleotide sequence: TGCAGTGCTAGGGGGAGCTTGAATCAGCCCCAGCATTTT. The chain combines TRBV20-1 with TRBJ1-5; no firm D call. This CDR3 is 13 amino acids long. Trimming removed 3 bases at V and 4 bases at J, with 10 bases between. Germline V CDR1 and CDR2: DFQATT, SNEGSKA (reference sequence).

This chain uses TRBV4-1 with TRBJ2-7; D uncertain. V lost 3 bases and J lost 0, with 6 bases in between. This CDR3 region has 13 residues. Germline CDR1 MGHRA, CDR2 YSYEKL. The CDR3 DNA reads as TGCGCCAGCAGCCAGAGATCCTCCTACGAGCAGTACTTC. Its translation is CASSQRSSYEQYF.

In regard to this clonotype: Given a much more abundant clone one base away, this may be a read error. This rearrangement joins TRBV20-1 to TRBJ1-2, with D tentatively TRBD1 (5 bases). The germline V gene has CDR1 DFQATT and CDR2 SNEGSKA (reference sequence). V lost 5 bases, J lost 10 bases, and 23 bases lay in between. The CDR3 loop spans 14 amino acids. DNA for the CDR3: TGCAGTGCTTGGGACCTCCAAGGATGGGATGACTACACCTTC. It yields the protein CSAWDLQGWDDYTF.

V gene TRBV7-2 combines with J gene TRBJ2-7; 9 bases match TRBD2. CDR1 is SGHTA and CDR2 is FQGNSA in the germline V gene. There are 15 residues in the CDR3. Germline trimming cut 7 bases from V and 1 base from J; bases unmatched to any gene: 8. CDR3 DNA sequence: TGTGCCAGCACCCTCGGTAGCGGGGGTTCCTACGAGCAGTACTTC. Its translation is CASTLGSGGSYEQYF. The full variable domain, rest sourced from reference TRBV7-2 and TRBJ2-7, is GAGVSQSPSNKVTEKGKDVELRCDPISGHTALYWYRQSLGQGLEFLIYFQGNSAPDKSGLPSDRFSAERTGGSVSTLTIQRTQQEDSAVYLCASTLGSGGSYEQYFGPGTRLTVT.

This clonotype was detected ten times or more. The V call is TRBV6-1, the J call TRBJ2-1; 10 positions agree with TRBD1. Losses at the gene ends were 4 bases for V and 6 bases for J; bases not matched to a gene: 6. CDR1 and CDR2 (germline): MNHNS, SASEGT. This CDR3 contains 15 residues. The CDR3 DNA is TGTGCCAGCAGTGGAGGGACAGGGGTTGTCAATGAGCAGTTCTTC. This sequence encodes CASSGGTGVVNEQFF.

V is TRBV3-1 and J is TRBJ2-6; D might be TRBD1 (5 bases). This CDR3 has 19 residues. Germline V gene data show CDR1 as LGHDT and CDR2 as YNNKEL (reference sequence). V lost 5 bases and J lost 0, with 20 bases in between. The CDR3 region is CASSFALSGDSSGANVLTF. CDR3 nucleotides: TGTGCCAGCAGCTTCGCCCTTTCGGGTGACAGCTCTGGGGCCAACGTCCTGACTTTC. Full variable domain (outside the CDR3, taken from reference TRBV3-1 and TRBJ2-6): DTAVSQTPKYLVTQMGNDKSIKCEQNLGHDTMYWYKQDSKKFLKIMFSYNNKELIINETVPNRFSPKSPDKAHLNLHINSLELGDSAVYFCASSFALSGDSSGANVLTFGAGSRLTVL.

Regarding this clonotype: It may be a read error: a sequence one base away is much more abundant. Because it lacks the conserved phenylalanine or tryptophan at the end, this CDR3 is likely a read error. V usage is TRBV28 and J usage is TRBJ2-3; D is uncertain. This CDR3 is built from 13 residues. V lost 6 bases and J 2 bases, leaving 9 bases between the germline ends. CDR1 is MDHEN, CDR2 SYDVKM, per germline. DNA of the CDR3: TGTGCCAGCAGCCCTTACTCCACAGATACGCAGTATTTG. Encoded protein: CASSPYSTDTQYL.

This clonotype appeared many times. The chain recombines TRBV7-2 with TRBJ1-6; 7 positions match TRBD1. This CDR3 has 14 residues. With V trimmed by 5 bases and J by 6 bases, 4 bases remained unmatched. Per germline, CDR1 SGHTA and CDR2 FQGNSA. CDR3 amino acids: CASSHGTANSPLHF. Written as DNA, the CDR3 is TGTGCCAGCAGCCACGGGACAGCTAATTCACCCCTCCACTTT. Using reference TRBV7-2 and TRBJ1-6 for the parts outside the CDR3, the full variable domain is GAGVSQSPSNKVTEKGKDVELRCDPISGHTALYWYRQSLGQGLEFLIYFQGNSAPDKSGLPSDRFSAERTGGSVSTLTIQRTQQEDSAVYLCASSHGTANSPLHFGNGTRLTVT.

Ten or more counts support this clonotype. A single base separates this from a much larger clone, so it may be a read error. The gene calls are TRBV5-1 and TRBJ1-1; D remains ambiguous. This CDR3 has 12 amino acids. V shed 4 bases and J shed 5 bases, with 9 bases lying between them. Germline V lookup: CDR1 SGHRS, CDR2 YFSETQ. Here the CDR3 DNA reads TGCGCCAGCAGCCCGGATAGGACTGAAGCTTTCTTT. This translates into CASSPDRTEAFF.